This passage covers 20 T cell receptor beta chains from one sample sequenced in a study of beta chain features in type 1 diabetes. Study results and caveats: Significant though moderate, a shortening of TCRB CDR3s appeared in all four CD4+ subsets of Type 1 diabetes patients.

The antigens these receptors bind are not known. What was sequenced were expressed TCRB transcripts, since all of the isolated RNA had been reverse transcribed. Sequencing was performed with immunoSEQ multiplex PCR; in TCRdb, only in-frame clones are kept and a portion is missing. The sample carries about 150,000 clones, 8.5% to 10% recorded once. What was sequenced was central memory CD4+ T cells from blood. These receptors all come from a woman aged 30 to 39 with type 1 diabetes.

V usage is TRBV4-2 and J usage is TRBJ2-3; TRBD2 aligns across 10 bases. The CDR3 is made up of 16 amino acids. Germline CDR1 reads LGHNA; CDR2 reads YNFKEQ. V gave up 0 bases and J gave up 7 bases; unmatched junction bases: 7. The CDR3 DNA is TGTGCCAGCAGCCAAGATAGCGGGAGGCCCGGGTATACGCAGTATTTT. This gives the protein CASSQDSGRPGYTQYF.

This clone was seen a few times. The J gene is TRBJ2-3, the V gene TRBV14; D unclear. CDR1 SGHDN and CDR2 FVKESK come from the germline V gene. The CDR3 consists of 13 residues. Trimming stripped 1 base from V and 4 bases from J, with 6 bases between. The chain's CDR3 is CASSQVVADTQYF. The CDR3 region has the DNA TGTGCCAGCAGCCAAGTAGTGGCAGATACGCAGTATTTT.

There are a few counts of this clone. The CDR3 is CASSSSRGHNIQYF. In DNA, the CDR3 is TGTGCCAGCAGCTCTAGCAGGGGGCATAACATTCAGTACTTC. The rearrangement uses TRBV5-4 and TRBJ2-4; 8 bases line up with TRBD1. Germline V gives CDR1 SGHNT, CDR2 YYREEE (reference sequence). The junction had 6 bases not matched to a gene; V was cut back by 3 bases and J by 7 bases. The CDR3 totals 14 residues. Combining the CDR3 with reference TRBV5-4 and TRBJ2-4 gives the whole variable domain ETGVTQSPTHLIKTRGQQVTLRCSSQSGHNTVSWYQQALGQGPQFIFQYYREEENGRGNFPPRFSGLQFPNYSSELNVNALELDDSALYLCASSSSRGHNIQYFGAGTRLSVL.

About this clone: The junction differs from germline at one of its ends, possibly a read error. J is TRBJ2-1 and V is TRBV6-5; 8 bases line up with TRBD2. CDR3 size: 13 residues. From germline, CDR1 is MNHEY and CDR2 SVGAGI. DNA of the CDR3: TGTGCCAGCAGTTATATCGGCGGGAGGCCCGGGGTCTTC. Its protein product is CASSYIGGRPGVF.

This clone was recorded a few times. The CDR3 coding sequence is TGTGCCTGGAGTGTAGGGTTTAGCGCGAGGACCTTC. The encoded protein is CAWSVGFSARTF. The chain carries TRBV30 and TRBJ1-2; D ambiguous. The CDR3 has 12 amino acids. Germline V gene data show CDR1 as GTSNPN and CDR2 as SVGIG (reference sequence). The germline V and J ends were trimmed by 0 bases and 14 bases, with 16 bases remaining between them.

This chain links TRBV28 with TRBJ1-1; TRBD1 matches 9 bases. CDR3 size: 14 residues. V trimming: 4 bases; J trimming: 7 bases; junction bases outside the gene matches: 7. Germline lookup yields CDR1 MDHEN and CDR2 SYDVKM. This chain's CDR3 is CASSSSGTGFEAFF. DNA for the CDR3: TGTGCCAGCAGTTCTTCCGGGACAGGGTTTGAAGCTTTCTTT.

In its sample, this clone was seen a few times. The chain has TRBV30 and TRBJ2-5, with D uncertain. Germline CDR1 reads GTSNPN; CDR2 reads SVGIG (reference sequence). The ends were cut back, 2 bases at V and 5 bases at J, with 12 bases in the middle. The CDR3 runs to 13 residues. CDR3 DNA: TGTGCCTGGAGTATTCGGTTGTCGGAGACCCAGTACTTC. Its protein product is CAWSIRLSETQYF.

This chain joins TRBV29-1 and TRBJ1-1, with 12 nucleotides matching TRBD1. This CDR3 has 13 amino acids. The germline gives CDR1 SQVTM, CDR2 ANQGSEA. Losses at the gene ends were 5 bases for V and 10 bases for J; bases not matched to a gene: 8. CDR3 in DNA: TGCAGCGTTTCGGGACAGGGGGCGGCAAGAGCTTTCTTT. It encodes CSVSGQGAARAFF.

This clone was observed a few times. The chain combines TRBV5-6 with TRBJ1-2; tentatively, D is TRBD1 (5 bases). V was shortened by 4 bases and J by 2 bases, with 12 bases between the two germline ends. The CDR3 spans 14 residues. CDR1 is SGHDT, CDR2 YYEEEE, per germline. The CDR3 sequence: CASSLAGLNYGYTF. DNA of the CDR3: TGTGCCAGCAGCCTGGCGGGACTAAACTATGGCTACACCTTC.

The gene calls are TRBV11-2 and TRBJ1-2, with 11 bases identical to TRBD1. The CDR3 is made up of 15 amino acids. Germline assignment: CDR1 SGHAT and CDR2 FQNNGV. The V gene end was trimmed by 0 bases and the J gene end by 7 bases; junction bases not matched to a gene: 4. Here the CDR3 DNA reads TGTGCCAGCAGCTTAGATCAGGACAGGGGGCCTGGCTACACCTTC. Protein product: CASSLDQDRGPGYTF.

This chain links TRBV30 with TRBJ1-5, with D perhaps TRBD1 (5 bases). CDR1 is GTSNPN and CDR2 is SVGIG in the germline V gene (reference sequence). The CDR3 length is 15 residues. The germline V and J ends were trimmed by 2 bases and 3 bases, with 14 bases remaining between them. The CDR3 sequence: CAWSFLSGNNQPQHF. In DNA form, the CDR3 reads TGTGCCTGGAGTTTTTTGTCAGGGAACAATCAGCCCCAGCATTTT.

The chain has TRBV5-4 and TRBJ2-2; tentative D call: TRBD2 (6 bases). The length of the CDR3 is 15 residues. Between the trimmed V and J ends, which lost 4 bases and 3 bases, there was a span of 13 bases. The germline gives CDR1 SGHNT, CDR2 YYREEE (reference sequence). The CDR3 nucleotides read TGTGCCAGCAGCACACCGTCGGGGGACACCGGGGAGCTGTTTTTT. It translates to CASSTPSGDTGELFF.

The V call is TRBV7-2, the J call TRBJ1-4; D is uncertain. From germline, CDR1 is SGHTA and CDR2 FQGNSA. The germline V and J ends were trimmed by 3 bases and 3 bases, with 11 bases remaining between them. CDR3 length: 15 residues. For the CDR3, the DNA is TGTGCCAGCAGCTTGTTGGGCCAGGCTAATGAAAAACTGTTTTTT. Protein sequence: CASSLLGQANEKLFF.

The CDR3 sequence is CASSYQIRDTEAFF. In DNA form, the CDR3 reads TGTGCCAGCAGTTACCAAATTCGGGACACTGAAGCTTTCTTT. The chain uses TRBV6-5 and TRBJ1-1, with unresolved D. CDR3 size: 14 residues. CDR1 is MNHEY, CDR2 SVGAGI, per germline. V shed 2 bases and J shed 3 bases, with 10 bases lying between them.

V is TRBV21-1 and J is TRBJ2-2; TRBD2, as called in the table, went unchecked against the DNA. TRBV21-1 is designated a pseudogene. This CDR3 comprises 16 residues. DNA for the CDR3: TGTGCCAGCAGCCCGACTAGCGGGGGAAACACCGGGGAGCTGTTTTTT. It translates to CASSPTSGGNTGELFF.

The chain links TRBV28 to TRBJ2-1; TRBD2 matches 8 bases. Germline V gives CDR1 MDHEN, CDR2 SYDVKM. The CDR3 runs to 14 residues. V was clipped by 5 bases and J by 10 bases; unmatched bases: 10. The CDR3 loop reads CASSPGGGLAEQFF. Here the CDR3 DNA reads TGTGCCAGCAGTCCCGGGGGGGGGCTAGCGGAGCAGTTCTTC.

CDR3 amino acids: CASSYPSGSDTGELFF. DNA for the CDR3: TGTGCCAGCAGTTACCCGAGCGGGAGCGACACCGGGGAGCTGTTTTTT. The chain couples TRBV6-6 to TRBJ2-2, with 8 bases aligning to TRBD2. Trimming at V came to 2 bases and at J to 3 bases, leaving 5 bases not matched to a gene. This CDR3 contains 16 residues. Germline assignment: CDR1 MNHNY and CDR2 SVGAGI (reference sequence).

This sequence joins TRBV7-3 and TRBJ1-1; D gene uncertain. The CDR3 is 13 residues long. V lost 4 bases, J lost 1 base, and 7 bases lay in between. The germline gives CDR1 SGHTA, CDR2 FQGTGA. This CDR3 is CASSSQSNTEAFF. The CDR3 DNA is TGTGCCAGCAGCTCCCAGTCGAACACTGAAGCTTTCTTT.

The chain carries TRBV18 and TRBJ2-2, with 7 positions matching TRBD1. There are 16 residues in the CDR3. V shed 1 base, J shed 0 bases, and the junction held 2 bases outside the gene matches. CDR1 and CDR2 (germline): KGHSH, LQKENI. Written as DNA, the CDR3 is TGTGCCAGCTCACCACGGGACAGAACGAACACCGGGGAGCTGTTTTTT. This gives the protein CASSPRDRTNTGELFF.

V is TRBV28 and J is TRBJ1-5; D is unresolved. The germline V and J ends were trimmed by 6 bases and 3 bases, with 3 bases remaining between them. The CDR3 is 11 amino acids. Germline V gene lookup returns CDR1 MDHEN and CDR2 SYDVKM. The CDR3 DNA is TGTGCCAGCAGCAACAATCAGCCCCAGCATTTT. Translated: CASSNNQPQHF.